Below, one TCR beta chain is given with its context. Ages ranged from about 18 to 100 years, with residence in 20 to 30 US areas. Assignments of participants to cohorts depended upon their own reported clinical history. Recovered status applied to Cohort 3 donors who had two consecutive negative PCRs. It also applied to those with clearance or with symptom resolution. V was shortened by 8 bases and J by 2 bases, with 16 bases between the two germline ends. The CDR3 is 14 amino acids. The germline V gene has CDR1 MDHEN and CDR2 SYDVKM. The data were obtained in a study of blood T cell repertoires in COVID-19. Study information: PBMCs, B-cell-depleted T cells, or T cells were the source of the cDNA or gDNA that made up the material.

Assay used: immunoSEQ multiplex PCR; TCRdb lists only in-frame clones, some missing. The table includes 200,000 to 250,000 clones, 85% detected once. This TCR was recovered from a man aged 40-49 years who had recovered from COVID-19. Specimen: PBMCs or T cells enriched from blood (not recorded which). The chain carries TRBV28 and TRBJ2-7; weak D call: TRBD2 (6 bases). In DNA, the CDR3 is TGTGCCAGCGGGGGGTTGCGGGGAACCTACGAGCAGTACTTC. This codes for CASGGLRGTYEQYF.